These 18 T cell receptor beta chains originate from one sample sequenced in a study of T cell repertoires in cytomegalovirus infection. TCRdb re-analysed the reads in MiXCR, keeping a single row per CDR3 protein. The table shows just under 500,000 distinct CDR3 sequences, with 30% to 35% occurring only once. Their antigens are not known. Sequenced here: cultured PBMCs, sampled from culture after CMV antigen stimulation. These receptors all come from a human donor in good health (CMV status not recorded). Some clones in this sample may be carry-over from other donors' samples.

Ten or more counts support this clonotype. V usage is TRBV7-2 and J usage is TRBJ1-1, with D hard to call. Germline CDR1 SGHTA, CDR2 FQGNSA. The CDR3 has 14 amino acids. The ends were cut back, 5 bases at V and 2 bases at J, with 12 bases in the middle. CDR3 sequence: CASSGGPINTEAFF. The CDR3, as DNA: TGTGCCAGCAGCGGAGGACCGATCAACACTGAAGCTTTCTTT.

The chain couples TRBV3-1 to TRBJ2-5, with 7 bases aligning to TRBD2. The CDR3 has 15 residues. Germline CDR1 is LGHDT and CDR2 is YNNKEL (reference sequence). Trimming removed 6 bases from V and 2 bases from J; junction bases left unmatched: 9. CDR3 bases: TGTGCCAGCAGATCGGCGGGAGTGATTCAAGAGACCCAGTACTTC. Its protein is CASRSAGVIQETQYF.

This chain links TRBV25-1 with TRBJ2-3, with a weak D call TRBD1 (6 bases). The CDR3 consists of 14 residues. V was shortened by 6 bases and J by 1 base, with 11 bases between the two germline ends. The germline V gene has CDR1 MGHDK and CDR2 SYGVNS. In DNA, the CDR3 is TGTGCCAGCAGAGCGGCAGGGGGCACAGATACGCAGTATTTT. It codes for CASRAAGGTDTQYF.

This clonotype has just one count. CDR3 region: CAISDGGGNTEAFF. The CDR3 coding sequence is TGTGCCATCAGTGATGGCGGGGGCAACACTGAAGCTTTCTTT. The chain is built from TRBV10-3 and TRBJ1-1; tentative D call: TRBD1 (6 bases). V dropped 3 bases and J dropped 2 bases, with 10 bases sitting between them. The germline CDR1 and CDR2 sequences are ENHRY and SYGVKD. The CDR3 has 14 residues.

This chain joins TRBV10-3 and TRBJ2-1; possible D gene TRBD2, 5 bases. The CDR3 totals 13 residues. Trimming shortened V by 8 bases and J by 4 bases, and 12 bases separated the two germline ends. Germline V gene sequence: CDR1 ENHRY, CDR2 SYGVKD. CDR3 sequence: CAIGLAAYNEQFF. Here the CDR3 DNA reads TGTGCCATCGGGCTAGCAGCTTACAATGAGCAGTTCTTC.

This clonotype was detected once. J is TRBJ1-1 and V is TRBV27, with 8 bases lining up with TRBD1. V lost 7 bases to trimming and J lost 3 bases; unmatched junction nucleotides: 7. CDR1 is MNHEY, CDR2 SMNVEV, per germline (reference sequence). The CDR3 is 14 amino acids. The CDR3 loop is CASNPGQADTEAFF. The CDR3 nucleotides read TGTGCCAGCAACCCGGGACAGGCCGACACTGAAGCTTTCTTT.

This clonotype was counted only a few times. The chain couples TRBV29-1 to TRBJ2-1, with D uncertain. This CDR3 comprises 10 residues. The V end was cut by 3 bases, the J end by 5 bases, with 2 bases between. Germline V gene data show CDR1 as SQVTM and CDR2 as ANQGSEA. CDR3 protein: CSVENNEQFF. CDR3 nucleotide sequence: TGCAGCGTTGAGAACAATGAGCAGTTCTTC.

There are a few counts of this clonotype. J is TRBJ1-1 and V is TRBV20-1; D gene uncertain. V lost 0 bases, J lost 3 bases, and 5 bases lay in between. The germline CDR1 and CDR2 sequences are DFQATT and SNEGSKA (reference sequence). The CDR3 consists of 12 residues. The CDR3 DNA sequence: TGCAGTGCTAGAGATCCCGACACTGAAGCTTTCTTT. Translation gives CSARDPDTEAFF.

The chain carries TRBV20-1 and TRBJ2-5; D possibly uses TRBD1 or TRBD2 (6 bases each). This CDR3 is 16 amino acids long. Deletions cut 3 bases from V and 6 bases from J, with 23 bases between. Per germline, CDR1 DFQATT and CDR2 SNEGSKA (reference sequence). The CDR3 is CSASEGGQGLSKTQYF. The CDR3 region has the DNA TGCAGTGCTAGCGAGGGGGGCCAGGGGTTGTCGAAGACCCAGTACTTC.

This clonotype was detected only a few times. This chain connects TRBV7-2 to TRBJ1-2, with D hard to call. The CDR3 runs to 14 residues. V was trimmed by 1 base and J by 8 bases, leaving 14 bases between them. The V gene's germline CDR1 is SGHTA and CDR2 FQGNSA. CDR3 protein: CASSLGSAGGGYTF. The CDR3 DNA is TGTGCCAGCAGCTTAGGATCCGCGGGCGGCGGCTACACCTTC.

This sequence joins TRBV6-5 and TRBJ1-2, with D uncertain. V lost 1 base and J lost 1, with 7 bases in between. CDR3 length: 14 amino acids. The germline CDR1 and CDR2 sequences are MNHEY and SVGAGI. The CDR3 protein is CASSYLQNNYGYTF. CDR3 sequence (DNA): TGTGCCAGCAGTTACTTACAGAATAACTATGGCTACACCTTC.

For the CDR3, the DNA is TGTGCCAGTAGGGTGGGACAGTCCGGTCAGCCCCAGCATTTT. It yields the protein CASRVGQSGQPQHF. The J gene is TRBJ1-5, the V gene TRBV19; TRBD1 agrees at 7 bases. The germline V gene has CDR1 LNHDA and CDR2 SQIVND (reference sequence). CDR3 length: 14 amino acids. Trimming took 6 bases from V and 6 from J; bases not matched to a gene: 8.

This chain links TRBV4-3 with TRBJ2-2; D not certain. This CDR3 comprises 15 residues. The germline CDR1 and CDR2 sequences are LGHNA and YSLEER. V was pared by 2 bases and J by 1 base, with 8 bases between. CDR3 protein: CASSQSRLNTGELFF. CDR3 coding DNA: TGCGCCAGCAGCCAAAGCAGATTGAACACCGGGGAGCTGTTTTTT.

The gene calls are TRBV11-3 and TRBJ2-2, with a weak D call TRBD2 (6 bases). The CDR3 runs to 14 residues. Germline V gene lookup returns CDR1 SGHNT and CDR2 YENEEA. V was cut by 2 bases and J by 7 bases, with 11 bases left in between. The CDR3 DNA reads as TGTGCCAGCAGCTTAAAGCGGACTATCGGGGAGCTGTTTTTT. Translated, it gives CASSLKRTIGELFF. Full variable domain (missing parts from reference TRBV11-3 and TRBJ2-2): EAGVVQSPRYKIIEKKQPVAFWCNPISGHNTLYWYLQNLGQGPELLIRYENEEAVDDSQLPKDRFSAERLKGVDSTLKIQPAELGDSAVYLCASSLKRTIGELFFGEGSRLTVL.

V gene TRBV7-4 combines with J gene TRBJ1-4, with D possibly matching TRBD1 (5 bases). Trimming cost V 10 bases and J 1 base, with 22 bases left between them. The CDR3 is 17 amino acids. Per germline, CDR1 SGHVT and CDR2 SQSDAQ. The CDR3 region has the DNA TGTGCCACCGCCGCGTGGGACGCAATTCAAACTAATGAAAAACTGTTTTTT. This translates into CATAAWDAIQTNEKLFF.

This clonotype was detected ten times or more. The gene calls are TRBV7-8 and TRBJ1-5, with a tentative D call TRBD1 (6 bases). This CDR3 comprises 14 residues. Trimming pared 1 base from V and 12 bases from J, leaving 16 bases between. CDR1 is SGHVS and CDR2 is FQNEAQ in the germline V gene. The chain's CDR3 is CASSLVSWTEHQHF. The CDR3 DNA reads as TGTGCCAGCAGCTTAGTTTCTTGGACAGAGCACCAGCATTTT.

This clonotype was observed many times. The V call is TRBV7-2, the J call TRBJ2-3, with 8 bases that match TRBD2. Germline CDR1 is SGHTA and CDR2 is FQGNSA. V shed 1 base, J shed 5 bases, and the junction held 2 bases outside the gene matches. The CDR3 contains 14 residues. The CDR3 loop reads CASSLVLAGDTQYF. The DNA of the CDR3 is TGTGCCAGCAGCTTAGTTCTAGCGGGAGATACGCAGTATTTT.

The V call is TRBV15, the J call TRBJ2-7; D not resolved. This CDR3 is built from 13 residues. V was pared by 1 base and J by 3 bases, with 7 bases between. The germline V gene encodes CDR1 LNHNV and CDR2 YYDKDF (reference sequence). This CDR3 is CATSRGALYEQYV. DNA for the CDR3: TGTGCCACCAGCAGAGGTGCGCTCTACGAGCAGTACGTC.